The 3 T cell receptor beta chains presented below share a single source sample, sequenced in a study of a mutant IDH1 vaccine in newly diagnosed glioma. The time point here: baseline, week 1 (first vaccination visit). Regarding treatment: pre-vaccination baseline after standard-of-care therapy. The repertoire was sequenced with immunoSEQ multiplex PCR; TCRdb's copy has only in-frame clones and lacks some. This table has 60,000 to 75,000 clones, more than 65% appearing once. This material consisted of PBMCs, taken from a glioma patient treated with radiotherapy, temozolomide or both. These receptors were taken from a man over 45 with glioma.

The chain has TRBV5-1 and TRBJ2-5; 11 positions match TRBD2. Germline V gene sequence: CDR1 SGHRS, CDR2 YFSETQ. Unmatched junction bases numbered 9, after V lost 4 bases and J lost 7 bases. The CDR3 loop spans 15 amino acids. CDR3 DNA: TGCGCCAGCAGCCCTACACTAGCGGGGGCGGGGACCCAGTACTTC. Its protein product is CASSPTLAGAGTQYF. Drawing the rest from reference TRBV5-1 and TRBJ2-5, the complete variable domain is KAGVTQTPRYLIKTRGQQVTLSCSPISGHRSVSWYQQTPGQGLQFLFEYFSETQRNKGNFPGRFSGRQFSNSRSEMNVSTLELGDSALYLCASSPTLAGAGTQYFGPGTRLLVL.

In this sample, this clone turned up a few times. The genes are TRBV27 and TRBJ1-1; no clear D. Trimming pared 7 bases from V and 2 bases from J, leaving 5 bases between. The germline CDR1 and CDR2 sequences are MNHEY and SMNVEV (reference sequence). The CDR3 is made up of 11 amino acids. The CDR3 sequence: CASTSNTEAFF. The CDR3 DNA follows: TGTGCCAGCACGAGTAACACTGAAGCTTTCTTT.

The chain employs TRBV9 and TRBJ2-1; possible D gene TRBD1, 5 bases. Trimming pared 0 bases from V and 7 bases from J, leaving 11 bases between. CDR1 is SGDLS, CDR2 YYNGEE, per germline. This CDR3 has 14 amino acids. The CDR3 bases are TGTGCCAGCAGCGTAGAACAGGTTACGAATGAGCAGTTCTTC. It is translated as CASSVEQVTNEQFF.